Listed below are T cell receptor beta chains from one sample, sequenced in a study of identical twins. TCRdb re-analysed the 5' RACE reads in MiXCR, keeping a single row per CDR3 protein. The table lists 200,000 to 300,000 distinct CDR3 sequences, over 9.5% of them singletons. Source material: memory T cells sorted from blood. These receptors all stem from a man between 45 and 60 years old in good health. Each CDR3 is given with its conserved first and last residue. The D gene is left open where the match is weak. The size entry is marked missing in some rows and otherwise reads once, few, many or a size class.

clone size	D gene	J gene	V gene	CDR3 DNA	CDR3 protein
NA	NA	TRBJ2-5	TRBV3-1	TGTGCCAGCAGCCAAGCTGGAGGGCCTGGGAAGGAGACCCAGTACTTC	CASSQAGGPGKETQYF
few	NA	TRBJ2-7	TRBV9	TGTGCCAGCAGCGTAGGGGTGAGATCGAACGAGCAGTACTTC	CASSVGVRSNEQYF
few	TRBD1	TRBJ1-1	TRBV20-1	TGCAGTGCCCCGCTGTCAGGGGGCAGAGGCACTGAAGCTTTCTTT	CSAPLSGGRGTEAFF
few	NA	TRBJ1-5	TRBV4-1	TGCGCCAGCAGCCCAGGGGAGGGGCGGACTGGGAAGGATCAGCCCCAGCATTTT	CASSPGEGRTGKDQPQHF
NA	NA	TRBJ1-1	TRBV20-1	TGCAGTGCTTACAGGAACACTGAAGCTTTCTTT	CSAYRNTEAFF
many	TRBD1	TRBJ1-2	TRBV27	TGTGCCAGCAGTCCATTCCCGGGACAGGGGAAGTATGGCTACACCTTC	CASSPFPGQGKYGYTF
many	NA	TRBJ2-7	TRBV2	TGTGCCAGCAAAGCGGACTCCTACGAGCAGTACTTC	CASKADSYEQYF
few	TRBD1	TRBJ1-1	TRBV7-9	TGTGCCAGCAAACAGGGGGCAACTGAAGCTTTCTTT	CASKQGATEAFF
many	NA	TRBJ1-1	TRBV6-1	TGTGCCAGCAGCAGCGGAGGGAAGAAGGATGAAGCTTTCTTT	CASSSGGKKDEAFF
few	TRBD1	TRBJ1-1	TRBV20-1	TGCAGTGCTCCCCGGACAGGCGCTCTGAACACTGAAGCTTTCTTT	CSAPRTGALNTEAFF
many	TRBD2	TRBJ2-1	TRBV20-1	TGCAGTGCTAGAGGACTAGCTTCAAGCTCCTACAATGAGCAGTTCTTC	CSARGLASSSYNEQFF
NA	NA	TRBJ2-7	TRBV29-1	TGCAGCGTTGCGGGCAGGGAGAAAGAGCAGTACTTC	CSVAGREKEQYF
few	NA	TRBJ1-3	TRBV7-2	TGTGCCAGCAGCTTACCTGGGGGAAACACCATATATTTT	CASSLPGGNTIYF
many	NA	TRBJ2-1	TRBV27	TGTGCCAGCAGTTCCGGTTCTTCCCCCACACGATTCTTC	CASSSGSSPTRFF
many	TRBD1	TRBJ2-1	TRBV5-5	TGTGCCAGCAAACCGGGACAGGGGATCTACAATGAGCAGTTCTTC	CASKPGQGIYNEQFF
NA	NA	TRBJ1-4	TRBV19	TGTGCCAGTAGTATGGCGAGGGGACCTAATGAAAAACTGTTTTTT	CASSMARGPNEKLFF
many	NA	TRBJ1-3	TRBV4-3	TGCGCCAGCAGCCAAGATCACAGTAGCTCTGGAAACACCATATATTTT	CASSQDHSSSGNTIYF
many	NA	TRBJ2-5	TRBV5-1	TGCGCCAGCAGCTTGATGGCGGTTCAAGAGACCCAGTACTTC	CASSLMAVQETQYF
few	NA	TRBJ2-3	TRBV2	TGTGCCAGCACCCATAAATCGGGGCGCACAGATACGCAGTATTTT	CASTHKSGRTDTQYF
many	TRBD2	TRBJ2-7	TRBV20-1	TGCAGTGCCCAACGTGGAGCCGGGAGGGCCGTCGGGGAGCAGTACTTC	CSAQRGAGRAVGEQYF
many	NA	TRBJ2-5	TRBV6-1	TGTGCCAGCAGGTCACAGGGAGGCCAAGAGACCCAGTACTTC	CASRSQGGQETQYF
few	NA	TRBJ2-5	TRBV4-2	TGTGCCAGCAGCCAAGGGGGCTACCAAGAGACCCAGTACTTC	CASSQGGYQETQYF
many	TRBD2	TRBJ2-1	TRBV27	TGTGCCAGCAGTTCAGGGACTAGTCAGCTTCGGGAGCAGTTCTTC	CASSSGTSQLREQFF
many	TRBD1	TRBJ1-2	TRBV10-3	TGTGCCATCAGCGGGACAGGGCTTGGGTATGGCTACACCTTC	CAISGTGLGYGYTF
few	TRBD2	TRBJ2-1	TRBV20-1	TGCAGTGCTAGGGTGAGGCAACTAGCGGAGCGATACAATGAGCAGTTCTTC	CSARVRQLAERYNEQFF
few	NA	TRBJ2-3	TRBV9	TGTGCCAGCAGCGTATCACCGGCGGGGACCACAGATACGCAGTATTTT	CASSVSPAGTTDTQYF
many	NA	TRBJ2-2	TRBV5-1	TGCGCCAGCAAGTTAACCACGAACACCGGGGAGCTGTTTTTT	CASKLTTNTGELFF
few	TRBD1	TRBJ1-1	TRBV29-1	TGCAGCGCCCAGGACAGGAATGAAGCTTTCTTT	CSAQDRNEAFF
NA	NA	TRBJ2-1	TRBV28	TGTGCCAGCAGTTTATCGCCAGTCTCTTACAATGAGCAGTTCTTC	CASSLSPVSYNEQFF
NA	NA	TRBJ2-2	TRBV30	TGTGCCTGGAGCATCGGTACCGGGGAGCTGTTTTTT	CAWSIGTGELFF
NA	NA	TRBJ2-1	TRBV29-1	TGCAGCGGCCGGCCCCAATTCAATGAGCAGTTCTTC	CSGRPQFNEQFF